This T cell receptor beta chain was captured by sequencing in a study of read filtering for tumor transcriptome and immune sequencing (dated by TCRdb to about 2020). Notes on the research overall: Of the patients in the cohort, about 16 were male and more than 12 were female, and their mean age was around 66 years, with a range of about 40 to 85. Under revised international staging, about 8 patients fell into R-ISS I, 15 to 20 into R-ISS II and six or seven into R-ISS III. After DNase treatment, whole-transcriptome libraries were prepared using the TruSeq RNA Access Library Prep Kit. Per sample, about 3.5 to 10.27 million TCR-region mapped reads were obtained with IR-seq, compared with only roughly 80 to 1273 with RNA-seq. Using the same bone marrow samples, the study compared TCR repertoires obtained by targeted immune repertoire sequencing with those obtained by bulk whole-transcriptome sequencing. A main aim was a read-filtering strategy for immune repertoire data, specifically whether clonotypes supported by a single read should be removed. What the authors observed across the whole study: In IR-seq, single-read clonotypes were about 81.9% of clonotypes but approximately 4% of total reads; in RNA-seq they were roughly 73% of clonotypes and roughly 42% of reads. The correlation between IR-seq and RNA-seq shared clonotype proportions was increased by removal of single-read clonotypes. The sorted CD138-negative fraction was a mixed bone marrow immune population, not purified T cells. Compared with RNA-seq, IR-seq captured clonotypes at much greater depth and more reliably, and a smaller IR-seq throughput was enough to identify most of the shared clonotypes.

The table lists this clonotype with a few counts. Its target antigen remains unknown. A much bigger clone sits one base away, suggesting this may be a read error. Each patient had bone marrow sampled at the time of active disease. Isolation of bone marrow mononuclear cells was performed by Ficoll-Hypaque density gradient centrifugation. CD138-negative cells were obtained by negative selection after labeling with CD138 magnetic microbeads on a MACS separator, removing myeloma plasma cells. The purity of the isolated cells was checked by flow cytometry with CD138 antibodies on an Attune NxT. TRIzol reagent was used to extract total RNA, and a NanoDrop spectrophotometer was used to quantify the extracted RNA. Paired RNA-seq and IR-seq were performed on the CD138-negative bone marrow sample of each patient. TCR libraries were constructed from 300 to 400 ng RNA using the Immunoverse kit, and molecular barcoded adaptors covering alpha/delta and beta/gamma chains were employed. TCR library preparation used the same RNA that went into transcriptome sequencing. Sequencing of TCR libraries was carried out on an Illumina HiSeq 4000 with 2 x 150 cycles. The published analysis was carried out like this. Using MiXCR, which included quality filtering and error correction, TCR reads were aligned to human V, D, J and C references and then assembled into CDR3 clonotypes. The tcR package in R was used for analysis of clonotype counts and gene usage diversity. Raw mapping reads were checked after the RNA-seq reads had been mapped by STAR aligner version 2.5.3a onto the human GRCh37 genome. To test how sequencing depth affects detected clonotypes, IR-seq fastq files were randomly downsampled with Seqtk 1.3. TCRdb reprocessing: public reads trimmed at Q25 with fastp, clones called with MiXCR, in-frame beta chains kept. Entries are consolidated by CDR3 protein sequence, retaining the most common genes and DNA. The V and J calls were determined by TCRdb, not by the authors. This sample lists 50,000 or so distinct CDR3 sequences; roughly 12% were detected once. The ten largest clones capture 13% to 15% of the sample.

CDR1 and CDR2, per the germline V gene (reference sequence), are MNHNY and SVGAGI. There are 14 amino acids in the CDR3, from cysteine to phenylalanine inclusive. The entry retains the CDR3 DNA only, 42 bases that are in frame from base 1. The sequenced sample was a population of CD138-negative cells sorted from bone marrow. The cell subset or site label of this sample denotes: bone marrow mononuclear cells depleted of CD138+ plasma/myeloma cells by negative magnetic selection. The origin of this receptor is a donor aged 40 or over with multiple myeloma. The chain couples TRBV6-6 to TRBJ2-1; 9 bases in between match TRBD1. In nucleotide form, the sequence is TGTGCCAGCAGTTACCGGGACAGGGAGAATGCGCAGTTCTTC. Translated, this gives CASSYRDRENAQFF.